A single sample gave rise to the 29 T cell receptor beta chains below, sequenced in a study of a mutant IDH1 vaccine in newly diagnosed glioma. Time point defined: week 47, end of study. Doses of 300 ug of mutant IDH1 20-mer peptide were given with topical imiquimod. The antigens these receptors bind are not known. Here immunoSEQ multiplex PCR was the method, and the copy in TCRdb shows in-frame clones only, minus some. The sample lists roughly 86,000 clones, approximately 78% occurring once. Source: PBMCs, taken from a glioma patient whose treatment included an IDH1 peptide vaccine. The receptors originated from a man aged 35 to 55 with glioma.

This clone was seen a single time. The chain carries TRBV18 and TRBJ1-1; TRBD1 aligns across 7 bases. This CDR3 is built from 13 residues. From germline, CDR1 is KGHSH and CDR2 LQKENI. The trim removed 2 bases at V and 6 bases at J, leaving 3 bases unmatched. This CDR3 is CASSPVRGAEAFF. CDR3 bases: TGTGCCAGCTCACCAGTCAGGGGGGCTGAAGCTTTCTTT.

This chain connects TRBV19 to TRBJ2-3, with D possibly TRBD2 on 5 matching bases. Germline V lookup: CDR1 LNHDA, CDR2 SQIVND (reference sequence). With 1 base removed from V and 6 bases from J, the gap between germline ends came to 11 bases. This CDR3 region has 14 residues. The CDR3 nucleotides read TGTGCCAGTAGTATAGTGGGAGCAACGGATACGCAGTATTTT. The encoded protein is CASSIVGATDTQYF.

This rearrangement joins TRBV2 to TRBJ2-3, with D unresolved. This CDR3 spans 13 amino acids. Per germline, CDR1 SNHLY and CDR2 FYNNEI. The V end lost 5 bases, the J end lost 3 bases, and 9 bases lay between the germline ends. The CDR3 bases are TGTGCCAGCAGTCGGACCAGGACAGATACGCAGTATTTT. It specifies CASSRTRTDTQYF. Full variable domain (outside the CDR3, taken from reference TRBV2 and TRBJ2-3): EPEVTQTPSHQVTQMGQEVILRCVPISNHLYFYWYRQILGQKVEFLVSFYNNEISEKSEIFDDQFSVERPDGSNFTLKIRSTKLEDSAMYFCASSRTRTDTQYFGPGTRLTVL.

The rearrangement uses TRBV19 and TRBJ1-2, with a tentative D call TRBD1 (6 bases). V lost 6 bases and J lost 2, with 16 bases in between. Germline V gene sequence: CDR1 LNHDA, CDR2 SQIVND (reference sequence). CDR3 length: 15 amino acids. The CDR3 sequence is CASSLRQASNYGYTF. In nucleotides, the CDR3 is TGTGCCAGTAGCCTGAGACAGGCGTCAAACTATGGCTACACCTTC.

This clone has more than one count but fewer than ten. The chain has TRBV19 and TRBJ2-3, with 9 bases that match TRBD2. The germline V gene has CDR1 LNHDA and CDR2 SQIVND (reference sequence). The CDR3 length is 14 residues. The trim removed 1 base at V and 5 bases at J, leaving 1 base unmatched. CDR3 region: CASSIAAGGDTQYF. As DNA, the CDR3 is TGTGCCAGTAGTATAGCAGCGGGAGGAGATACGCAGTATTTT.

The J gene is TRBJ2-1, the V gene TRBV6-5; D might be TRBD1 (8 bases). Deletions cut 1 base from V and 9 bases from J, with 16 bases between. Germline loops: CDR1 MNHEY, CDR2 SVGAGI. This CDR3 spans 15 amino acids. The CDR3 coding sequence is TGTGCCAGCAGTTACTTCCCGACAGGGGAGGGTGAGCAGTTCTTC. Its protein product is CASSYFPTGEGEQFF.

This clone was seen a handful of times. The chain combines TRBV7-2 with TRBJ2-3; a weak D match, TRBD2 (6 bases). Looked up from germline, CDR1 is SGHTA and CDR2 is FQGNSA. Trimming took off 1 base at V and 2 bases at J, with 16 bases between the two ends. This CDR3 has 17 residues. Written as DNA, the CDR3 is TGTGCCAGCAGCTTAGTTGGCGGAGGGGTTGTCACAGATACGCAGTATTTT. As protein: CASSLVGGGVVTDTQYF.

The CDR3 DNA follows: TGTGCCAGCAGCTTGAGGGGGTTTCCCACTGAAGCTTTCTTT. Translating gives CASSLRGFPTEAFF. The rearrangement links TRBV5-8 to TRBJ1-1, with D possibly matching TRBD1 (6 bases). V was cut by 1 base and J by 4 bases, with 11 bases left in between. This CDR3 spans 14 amino acids. Germline V gene lookup returns CDR1 SGHTS and CDR2 YDEGEE. Full variable domain (remainder filled in from reference TRBV5-8 and TRBJ1-1): EAGVTQSPTHLIKTRGQQATLRCSPISGHTSVYWYQQALGLGLQFLLWYDEGEERNRGNFPPRFSGRQFPNYSSELNVNALELEDSALYLCASSLRGFPTEAFFGQGTRLTVV.

The chain carries TRBV2 and TRBJ2-6; the D gene is possibly TRBD1 (5 bases). Trimming removed 6 bases at V and 4 bases at J, with 13 bases between. Germline V gene sequence: CDR1 SNHLY, CDR2 FYNNEI. This CDR3 has 15 amino acids. The CDR3 spells CASSRDTLGANVLTF. CDR3 coding DNA: TGTGCCAGCAGCAGGGATACTCTGGGGGCCAACGTCCTGACTTTC.

The rearrangement uses TRBV5-5 and TRBJ2-1, with D possibly being TRBD2 (5 bases). The CDR3 is made up of 17 amino acids. V lost 0 bases and J lost 0, with 13 bases in between. The germline V gene has CDR1 SGHKS and CDR2 YYEKEE (reference sequence). CDR3 protein: CASSLAGRAGSYNEQFF. In nucleotides, the CDR3 is TGTGCCAGCAGCTTGGCTGGGCGGGCCGGCTCCTACAATGAGCAGTTCTTC.

The V and J genes are TRBV6-5 and TRBJ2-7; 7 bases are a match to TRBD2. The CDR3 runs 15 residues. With 7 bases clipped from V and 7 bases from J, the junction kept 16 bases outside the gene matches. CDR1 and CDR2 (germline): MNHEY, SVGAGI. The CDR3 DNA reads TGTGCCAGCATTAGGCTTGGCGGGAGTCTTAAGGAGCAGTACTTC. As protein: CASIRLGGSLKEQYF.

V gene TRBV10-3 combines with J gene TRBJ2-3; D may be TRBD1 (5 bases). Germline V gene data show CDR1 as ENHRY and CDR2 as SYGVKD. The germline V and J ends were trimmed by 4 bases and 0 bases, with 23 bases remaining between them. This CDR3 region has 19 residues. CDR3 sequence (DNA): TGTGCCATCAGTGGACAGACTCACCATTCGACCCTGAGCACAGATACGCAGTATTTT. It translates to CAISGQTHHSTLSTDTQYF.

The rearrangement joins TRBV11-3 to TRBJ1-1; the D is unclear. Germline V gene sequence: CDR1 SGHNT, CDR2 YENEEA. The germline V and J ends were trimmed by 1 base and 0 bases, with 6 bases remaining between them. The CDR3 loop spans 14 amino acids. CDR3 nucleotides: TGTGCCAGCAGCTTAGGTCCAGTGAACACTGAAGCTTTCTTT. It specifies CASSLGPVNTEAFF. The variable domain in full, completed from reference TRBV11-3 and TRBJ1-1, reads EAGVVQSPRYKIIEKKQPVAFWCNPISGHNTLYWYLQNLGQGPELLIRYENEEAVDDSQLPKDRFSAERLKGVDSTLKIQPAELGDSAVYLCASSLGPVNTEAFFGQGTRLTVV.

This rearrangement joins TRBV6-5 to TRBJ2-1; perhaps TRBD1 as D (6 bases). The CDR3 extends over 13 amino acids. Germline V gene sequence: CDR1 MNHEY, CDR2 SVGAGI. Trimming took off 5 bases at V and 4 bases at J, with 9 bases between the two ends. CDR3 in amino acids: CASSMTGYNEQFF. In DNA form, the CDR3 reads TGTGCCAGCAGTATGACAGGTTACAATGAGCAGTTCTTC.

This clone appeared once. The rearrangement joins TRBV5-1 to TRBJ2-3; no firm D call. The CDR3 has 15 amino acids. V was pared by 0 bases and J by 2 bases, with 10 bases between. Germline V gene data show CDR1 as SGHRS and CDR2 as YFSETQ. The CDR3 coding sequence is TGCGCCAGCAGCTTGGACGGCTCTACCACAGATACGCAGTATTTT. Translating gives CASSLDGSTTDTQYF.

The rearrangement joins TRBV29-1 to TRBJ2-7; tentatively, D is TRBD2 (7 bases). V dropped 3 bases and J dropped 3 bases, with 9 bases sitting between them. CDR3 length: 12 residues. Germline lookup yields CDR1 SQVTM and CDR2 ANQGSEA. CDR3 loop: CSVERGGYEQYF. DNA of the CDR3: TGCAGCGTTGAGAGGGGGGGCTACGAGCAGTACTTC.

This sequence joins TRBV7-2 and TRBJ1-3; 10 bases match TRBD1. With V trimmed by 1 base and J by 2 bases, 8 bases remained unmatched. Germline lookup yields CDR1 SGHTA and CDR2 FQGNSA. The CDR3 extends over 18 amino acids. DNA of the CDR3: TGTGCCAGCAGCTTAGTCCCTCCCGGGACAGGGGCTGGAAACACCATATATTTT. Protein product: CASSLVPPGTGAGNTIYF.

The chain links TRBV4-2 to TRBJ2-3; D unclear. Trimming stripped 4 bases from V and 4 bases from J, with 6 bases between. The germline gives CDR1 LGHNA, CDR2 YNFKEQ. The CDR3 has 12 residues. DNA of the CDR3: TGTGCCAGCAGCCTAGCTGCAGATACGCAGTATTTT. This sequence encodes CASSLAADTQYF.

The chain links TRBV18 to TRBJ2-1; TRBD1 aligns across 8 bases. Germline V gene lookup returns CDR1 KGHSH and CDR2 LQKENI. This CDR3 spans 15 amino acids. The V and J ends lost 7 bases and 5 bases, in that order; junction bases with no gene match: 10. For the CDR3, the DNA is TGTGCCAGCTTCCAGGACGGACAGGGCCACAATGAGCAGTTCTTC. It encodes CASFQDGQGHNEQFF. Full variable domain (remainder filled in from reference TRBV18 and TRBJ2-1): NAGVMQNPRHLVRRRGQEARLRCSPMKGHSHVYWYRQLPEEGLKFMVYLQKENIIDESGMPKERFSAEFPKEGPSILRIQQVVRGDSAAYFCASFQDGQGHNEQFFGPGTRLTVL.

The CDR3 DNA reads as TGCAGCGTCGGGACAGGAGACTCCTACGAGCAGTACTTC. The encoded protein is CSVGTGDSYEQYF. The V gene is TRBV29-1, the J gene TRBJ2-7; 8 nucleotides agree with TRBD1. Germline CDR1 is SQVTM and CDR2 is ANQGSEA. The CDR3 totals 13 residues. Germline trimming cut 6 bases from V and 0 bases from J; bases unmatched to any gene: 4.

V is TRBV10-3 and J is TRBJ1-5; no clear D. Germline CDR1 ENHRY, CDR2 SYGVKD. V lost 4 bases, J lost 2 bases, and 6 bases lay in between. The length of the CDR3 is 13 residues. DNA of the CDR3: TGTGCCATCAGTGTGGGTGGCAATCAGCCCCAGCATTTT. Translated, it gives CAISVGGNQPQHF.

On this clone: One end of the junction is discordant with germline, which a read error may explain. This chain uses TRBV25-1 with TRBJ1-2, with D uncertain. CDR1 is MGHDK, CDR2 SYGVNS, per germline. The CDR3 sequence is 11 residues long. The DNA of the CDR3 is TGTGCCAGCAGTGACAAGGGCCCAATCCGCTTC. It codes for CASSDKGPIRF.

This rearrangement joins TRBV10-1 to TRBJ2-3; 7 bases agree with TRBD1. Unmatched junction bases numbered 15, after V lost 7 bases and J lost 5 bases. The germline V gene has CDR1 WNHNN and CDR2 SYGVQD (reference sequence). The CDR3 covers 16 residues. Here the CDR3 DNA reads TGCGCCAGCACCATAGATGTGGCAGGGGGATTAGATACGCAGTATTTT. Residues: CASTIDVAGGLDTQYF.

V gene TRBV18 combines with J gene TRBJ2-5, with TRBD1 identical over 10 bases. The end of the DNA aligns better with TRBJ2-7, so the J call may be wrong. CDR1 and CDR2 from the germline V gene are KGHSH and LQKENI. There are 14 residues in the CDR3. The CDR3 DNA sequence: TGTGCCAGCTCAATTGCGGGACAGGGGTACGAGCAGTACTTC. Translation: CASSIAGQGYEQYF.

V is TRBV19 and J is TRBJ2-3, with 9 bases matching TRBD2. Germline V gene data show CDR1 as LNHDA and CDR2 as SQIVND (reference sequence). The CDR3 runs 17 residues. V shed 3 bases and J 2 bases; nucleotides not matched to a gene: 9. In DNA form, the CDR3 reads TGTGCCAGTAGTATGAACAAGCGGGGGGCCCTCACAGATACGCAGTATTTT. Its translation is CASSMNKRGALTDTQYF.

The chain carries TRBV7-2 and TRBJ2-5; 8 bases are a match to TRBD2. Germline-derived CDR1 and CDR2 are SGHTA and FQGNSA. This CDR3 comprises 14 residues. The V and J ends lost 3 bases and 2 bases, in that order; junction bases with no gene match: 2. The CDR3 loop reads CASSFRGGQETQYF. DNA of the CDR3: TGTGCCAGCAGCTTCCGGGGGGGTCAAGAGACCCAGTACTTC.

The chain joins TRBV7-9 to TRBJ2-3; D is undetermined. The CDR3 runs to 14 residues. Trimming shortened V by 4 bases and J by 4 bases, and 12 bases separated the two germline ends. Germline values: CDR1 SEHNR, CDR2 FQNEAQ (reference sequence). CDR3 in amino acids: CASSSLDRADTQYF. The CDR3 DNA reads TGTGCCAGCAGCTCCCTCGATCGGGCAGATACGCAGTATTTT.

The chain uses TRBV10-2 and TRBJ1-1; D call uncertain. Germline values: CDR1 WSHSY, CDR2 SAAADI. CDR3 size: 13 residues. Trimming shortened V by 0 bases and J by 6 bases, and 8 bases separated the two germline ends. CDR3 in DNA: TGCGCCAGCAGTGAGTCGAGGGTTGCTGAAGCTTTCTTT. Translating gives CASSESRVAEAFF.

This rearrangement joins TRBV7-8 to TRBJ2-7; unclear D gene. The CDR3 covers 14 residues. Trimming took 1 base from V and 4 from J, leaving 11 bases between them. The germline V gene encodes CDR1 SGHVS and CDR2 FQNEAQ. CDR3 in amino acids: CASSLGRFQYEQYF. CDR3 nucleotide sequence: TGTGCCAGCAGCTTAGGCCGGTTCCAGTACGAGCAGTACTTC.